The entry below describes one T cell receptor beta chain. V shed 4 bases, J shed 8 bases, and the junction held 17 bases outside the gene matches. The germline V gene encodes CDR1 LGHNA and CDR2 YSLEER. There are 17 residues in the CDR3. Original methodology: Amplification with reference gene primers provided the estimates of nucleated cell counts. The table came from immunoSEQ multiplex PCR; TCRdb's copy has only in-frame clones and leaves some out. V and J calls and clone size follow that table, whereas D and trimming were derived from the DNA. The sample lists about 150,000 clones, 87% occurring once. These data come from a study of blood T cell repertoires in COVID-19. Background on the study: Acute-phase and convalescent COVID-19 samples originated in the United States, Italy and Spain. Nucleic acid was either cDNA or gDNA, and it came from T cells, B-cell-depleted T cells, or PBMCs.

This sequence was found in a man between 50 and 59 years old who had recovered from COVID-19. Input material: peripheral blood. The rearrangement joins TRBV4-3 to TRBJ2-3; 8 bases agree with TRBD2. In DNA form, the CDR3 reads TGCGCCAGCAGCCTAGCCCAGGCGGGGGGTCCGGATGGTACGCAGTATTTT. Translation gives CASSLAQAGGPDGTQYF.